The 20 T cell receptor beta chains below come from one sample, sequenced in a study of T-cell reconstitution after alpha-beta-depleted transplantation in children. Preparing the TCRbeta library involved the use of unique molecular identifiers. Each CDR3 protein gets one entry after TCRdb re-called the PCR reads with MiXCR. The table has around 400,000 distinct CDR3 sequences, 9.5% to 13% seen once; the top ten hold roughly 5.1%. Source: PBMCs from the stem cell graft donor, taken from the stem cell graft. These receptors originate from a human donor who donated a stem cell graft to a child with acute myeloid leukemia.

This clonotype was observed a few times. The chain links TRBV5-1 to TRBJ2-7; 8 bases are shared with TRBD2. V was pared by 8 bases and J by 2 bases, with 9 bases of the junction left unmatched. The length of the CDR3 is 14 residues. Germline values: CDR1 SGHRS, CDR2 YFSETQ. This CDR3 is CARYFSGATYEQYF. The DNA for the CDR3 is TGCGCCAGATACTTTAGCGGGGCAACCTACGAGCAGTACTTC.

This clonotype was picked up a small number of times. This chain links TRBV5-5 with TRBJ2-7; 9 nucleotides match TRBD1. The CDR3 has 13 residues. Germline CDR1 is SGHKS and CDR2 is YYEKEE (reference sequence). The ends lost 3 bases at V and 6 bases at J; junction bases unmatched: 4. CDR3 loop: CASSSQGAGEQYV. The CDR3 DNA reads as TGTGCCAGCAGCTCACAGGGGGCGGGCGAGCAGTACGTC.

The chain employs TRBV4-1 and TRBJ2-1; maybe TRBD2 (6 bases). CDR1 MGHRA and CDR2 YSYEKL come from the germline V gene. The CDR3 sequence is 16 residues long. V gave up 0 bases and J gave up 8 bases, with 17 bases separating them. The CDR3 is CASSQDLGLAVDEQFF. Here the CDR3 DNA reads TGCGCCAGCAGCCAAGACCTGGGACTTGCAGTGGATGAGCAGTTCTTC.

This clonotype occurred a few times. The V gene is TRBV20-1, the J gene TRBJ1-5; D gene ambiguous. Germline V gives CDR1 DFQATT, CDR2 SNEGSKA (reference sequence). This CDR3 spans 14 amino acids. The germline V and J ends were trimmed by 7 bases and 5 bases, with 18 bases remaining between them. In DNA, the CDR3 is TGCAGTGTCTCCGACGCGCTTTGGCATCAGCCCCAGCATTTT. Its translation is CSVSDALWHQPQHF.

In its sample, this clonotype was seen a few times. This chain joins TRBV18 and TRBJ2-2; maybe TRBD1 (5 bases). Germline V gene lookup returns CDR1 KGHSH and CDR2 LQKENI. Deletions cut 2 bases from V and 4 bases from J, with 14 bases between. The CDR3 is 16 residues long. The CDR3 nucleotides are TGTGCCAGCTCACCAGTTCGACAGTTACCCACCGGGGAGCTGTTTTTT. Translating it yields CASSPVRQLPTGELFF.

This chain links TRBV5-8 with TRBJ2-5, with 8 bases aligning to TRBD1. The CDR3 is 13 residues long. The germline gives CDR1 SGHTS, CDR2 YDEGEE. V lost 2 bases and J lost 13; bases outside the gene matches: 10. The CDR3 loop reads CASSFFVEGQAYF. CDR3 bases: TGTGCCAGCAGCTTTTTCGTTGAGGGACAGGCGTACTTC.

The rearrangement uses TRBV9 and TRBJ2-7; 8 bases line up with TRBD1. J gave up 5 bases and V 3 bases, and 10 bases lay outside the gene matches. Germline V gives CDR1 SGDLS, CDR2 YYNGEE. CDR3 length: 15 amino acids. The CDR3 coding sequence is TGTGCCAGCAGCGCTCGAGACAGGGGCAGCAACGAGCAGTACTTC. Translating gives CASSARDRGSNEQYF. The complete variable domain, with remaining parts taken from reference TRBV9 and TRBJ2-7, reads DSGVTQTPKHLITATGQRVTLRCSPRSGDLSVYWYQQSLDQGLQFLIQYYNGEERAKGNILERFSAQQFPDLHSELNLSSLELGDSALYFCASSARDRGSNEQYFGPGTRLTVT.

This clonotype came up many times. V gene TRBV20-1 combines with J gene TRBJ1-1; 7 bases match TRBD1. The junction had 11 bases not matched to a gene; V was cut back by 0 bases and J by 4 bases. Per the germline V gene, CDR1 is DFQATT and CDR2 is SNEGSKA (reference sequence). The CDR3 runs 16 residues. Written as DNA, the CDR3 is TGCAGTGCTAGAGATCGCCCGGGGGCAGGGGGCACTGAAGCTTTCTTT. Protein: CSARDRPGAGGTEAFF.

The V and J genes are TRBV21-1 and TRBJ1-2. TRBV21-1 has pseudogene status. The CDR3 is made up of 10 amino acids. The CDR3 protein is CASSPANYTF. The CDR3 bases are TGTGCCAGCAGCCCCGCGAACTACACCTTC.

V usage is TRBV5-1 and J usage is TRBJ2-5, with TRBD1 matching over 9 bases. The germline V gene has CDR1 SGHRS and CDR2 YFSETQ. The CDR3 loop spans 17 amino acids. Unmatched junction bases numbered 15, after V lost 4 bases and J lost 5 bases. DNA for the CDR3: TGCGCCAGCAGCCTTCGGACAGGGGCTGACGGGTGGGAGACCCAGTACTTC. Protein: CASSLRTGADGWETQYF. The complete variable domain, with remaining parts taken from reference TRBV5-1 and TRBJ2-5, reads KAGVTQTPRYLIKTRGQQVTLSCSPISGHRSVSWYQQTPGQGLQFLFEYFSETQRNKGNFPGRFSGRQFSNSRSEMNVSTLELGDSALYLCASSLRTGADGWETQYFGPGTRLLVL.

This clonotype was seen a few times. Since a much larger clone is just one base distant, this may be a read error. This chain connects TRBV5-5 to TRBJ2-6, with D maybe TRBD2 (6 bases). The CDR3 totals 16 residues. The germline V gene encodes CDR1 SGHKS and CDR2 YYEKEE (reference sequence). CDR3 in DNA: TGTGCCAGCAGCTTGGTTGGAGGGTCTGGGGCCAACGGCCTGACTTTC. This translates into CASSLVGGSGANGLTF.

This clonotype was found a few times. The rearrangement links TRBV20-1 to TRBJ1-5; D is possibly TRBD1 (5 bases). V was shortened by 0 bases and J by 1 base, with 10 bases between the two germline ends. Germline V CDR1 and CDR2: DFQATT, SNEGSKA (reference sequence). CDR3 size: 15 residues. The CDR3 protein is CSARDAQGSNQPQHF. The CDR3 coding sequence is TGCAGTGCTAGAGATGCGCAGGGAAGCAATCAGCCCCAGCATTTT.

This clonotype showed up just a few times. The CDR3 nucleotides are TGTGCCAGCACCGCGACTAGCGGGGCGGGAGATACGCAGTATTTT. Its protein product is CASTATSGAGDTQYF. This chain joins TRBV12-3 or TRBV12-4 and TRBJ2-3; 11 nucleotides line up with TRBD2. V lost 7 bases to trimming and J lost 5 bases; unmatched junction nucleotides: 8. CDR3 length equals 15 residues.

This chain joins TRBV5-1 and TRBJ1-6; no clear D. CDR1 SGHRS and CDR2 YFSETQ come from the germline V gene. Between the trimmed V and J ends, which lost 0 bases and 8 bases, there was a span of 12 bases. The length of the CDR3 is 15 residues. The CDR3 region has the DNA TGCGCCAGCAGCTTGGATGCCTTCCAGGATTCACCCCTCCACTTT. This codes for CASSLDAFQDSPLHF.

This clonotype has more than one count but fewer than ten. The CDR3 loop reads CASSLVGSGRRNEQFF. The DNA for the CDR3 is TGTGCCAGCAGTTTAGTGGGTAGCGGGAGGAGAAATGAGCAGTTCTTC. V is TRBV12-3 or TRBV12-4 and J is TRBJ2-1; 10 bases map to TRBD2. CDR3 size: 16 residues. The trim removed 1 base at V and 7 bases at J, leaving 7 bases unmatched.

This clonotype has a count of ten or more. This chain connects TRBV5-1 to TRBJ2-2; TRBD1 aligns across 8 bases. CDR1 is SGHRS, CDR2 YFSETQ, per germline. This CDR3 is 13 amino acids long. With 5 bases clipped from V and 6 bases from J, the junction kept 3 bases outside the gene matches. CDR3 bases: TGCGCCAGCAGGGCAGGGGGCCCCGGGGAGCTGTTTTTT. The encoded protein is CASRAGGPGELFF.

The chain has TRBV12-3 or TRBV12-4 and TRBJ2-7; 7 bases match TRBD2. With V trimmed by 7 bases and J by 0 bases, 9 bases remained unmatched. The CDR3 spans 15 residues. DNA of the CDR3: TGTGCCAGCACCCTGGGGGGGACTATCTCCTACGAGCAGTACTTC. Translated: CASTLGGTISYEQYF.

The chain combines TRBV20-1 with TRBJ2-7; maybe TRBD1 (5 bases). The germline V gene encodes CDR1 DFQATT and CDR2 SNEGSKA (reference sequence). This CDR3 has 12 residues. Trimming stripped 2 bases from V and 2 bases from J, with 7 bases between. CDR3 residues: CSARKTAYEQYF. The CDR3 region has the DNA TGCAGTGCTAGAAAGACAGCCTACGAGCAGTACTTC.

This clonotype was seen a handful of times. The rearrangement uses TRBV7-6 and TRBJ2-3; TRBD2 aligns across 7 bases. CDR3 length: 12 residues. Germline loops: CDR1 SGHVS, CDR2 FNYEAQ. V lost 9 bases, J lost 2 bases, and 2 bases stayed unmatched. CDR3 nucleotides: TGTGCCAGTGCGGGAGACACAGATACGCAGTATTTT. It translates to CASAGDTDTQYF.

This chain connects TRBV12-3 or TRBV12-4 to TRBJ1-2, with D unclear. The ends were cut back, 7 bases at V and 7 bases at J, with 19 bases in the middle. The CDR3 has 14 residues. CDR3 residues: CASTPSGWSFGYTF. CDR3 coding DNA: TGTGCCAGCACCCCCTCGGGTTGGAGTTTTGGCTACACCTTC.